The 32 T cell receptor beta chains in this list originate from one sample, sequenced in a study of blood T cell repertoires in COVID-19. TCRdb keeps only in-frame clones here, not all; method: immunoSEQ multiplex PCR. The table lists about 65,000 clones, roughly 92% of them singletons. The sample comprised peripheral blood. The receptor set was obtained from a man in his 70s with active COVID-19.

The rearrangement joins TRBV5-1 to TRBJ2-3, with D unclear. The CDR3 consists of 15 residues. The ends were cut back, 3 bases at V and 1 base at J, with 12 bases in the middle. Germline assignment: CDR1 SGHRS and CDR2 YFSETQ. The chain's CDR3 is CASSSDEVGTDTQYF. CDR3 coding DNA: TGCGCCAGCAGCTCCGACGAGGTCGGCACAGATACGCAGTATTTT.

The chain links TRBV27 to TRBJ1-2; 7 nucleotides agree with TRBD1. The CDR3 is made up of 15 amino acids. The V gene's germline CDR1 is MNHEY and CDR2 SMNVEV (reference sequence). The ends lost 2 bases at V and 6 bases at J; junction bases unmatched: 9. The CDR3, as DNA: TGTGCCAGCAGTTTAGGGACAGCCCTGATTGATGGCTACACCTTC. It translates to CASSLGTALIDGYTF.

V gene TRBV4-2 combines with J gene TRBJ1-5; tentatively, D is TRBD1 (5 bases). The CDR3 totals 14 residues. In germline, CDR1 is LGHNA, CDR2 YNFKEQ. V was trimmed by 1 base and J by 2 bases, leaving 6 bases between them. CDR3 amino acids: CASSQVGGNQPQHF. CDR3 in DNA: TGTGCCAGCAGCCAAGTAGGGGGCAATCAGCCCCAGCATTTT.

This chain connects TRBV4-1 to TRBJ1-5; D is uncertain. The CDR3 contains 16 residues. Germline CDR1 MGHRA, CDR2 YSYEKL. V lost 0 bases to trimming and J lost 0 bases, with 9 bases between them. The CDR3 loop reads CASSQDTAYSNQPQHF. The CDR3 DNA reads as TGCGCCAGCAGCCAAGATACAGCCTATAGCAATCAGCCCCAGCATTTT.

The rearrangement joins TRBV6-6 to TRBJ2-7, with 7 bases aligning to TRBD1. Trimming took 5 bases from V and 0 from J; bases not matched to a gene: 16. Germline assignment: CDR1 MNHNY and CDR2 SVGAGI (reference sequence). The CDR3 has 18 amino acids. DNA for the CDR3: TGTGCCAGCAGTCCCCTGAGGGCAGGGGGACCTAACTCCTACGAGCAGTACTTC. Residues: CASSPLRAGGPNSYEQYF.

The chain carries TRBV6-5 and TRBJ1-1, with 7 bases lining up with TRBD1. V lost 6 bases and J lost 3; bases outside the gene matches: 4. The CDR3 length is 13 residues. Per the germline V gene, CDR1 is MNHEY and CDR2 is SVGAGI. CDR3 loop: CASRQGWDTEAFF. The CDR3 coding sequence is TGTGCCAGCAGACAGGGGTGGGACACTGAAGCTTTCTTT.

This chain links TRBV28 with TRBJ1-5; D not certain. In germline, CDR1 is MDHEN, CDR2 SYDVKM. Trimming stripped 0 bases from V and 1 base from J, with 7 bases between. This CDR3 is built from 15 residues. The CDR3 DNA follows: TGTGCCAGCAGTTTATGGGCGGGGAGCAATCAGCCCCAGCATTTT. Translating gives CASSLWAGSNQPQHF.

The chain couples TRBV25-1 to TRBJ2-5; D gene uncertain. V gave up 2 bases and J gave up 0 bases, with 7 bases separating them. CDR3 length equals 14 residues. The germline V gene encodes CDR1 MGHDK and CDR2 SYGVNS. This CDR3 is CASSEPGDQETQYF. In nucleotides, the CDR3 is TGTGCCAGCAGTGAACCCGGTGACCAAGAGACCCAGTACTTC.

CDR3 nucleotides: TGTGCCAGTGGTCTTCGGGACAGGCCTAACTATGGCTACACCTTC. Protein: CASGLRDRPNYGYTF. The chain joins TRBV19 to TRBJ1-2, with TRBD1 matching 8 bases. The CDR3 has 15 residues. In germline, CDR1 is LNHDA, CDR2 SQIVND (reference sequence). V lost 8 bases and J lost 0; bases outside the gene matches: 8.

The V and J genes are TRBV2 and TRBJ2-5; 11 nucleotides agree with TRBD1. This CDR3 spans 15 amino acids. The V gene end was trimmed by 6 bases and the J gene end by 5 bases; junction bases not matched to a gene: 8. Germline V gene sequence: CDR1 SNHLY, CDR2 FYNNEI. Written as DNA, the CDR3 is TGTGCCAGCAGCCCCCGGACAGGGGGCGGGGAGACCCAGTACTTC. The encoded protein is CASSPRTGGGETQYF.

The chain recombines TRBV6-5 with TRBJ2-2; 7 bases are a match to TRBD2. Germline assignment: CDR1 MNHEY and CDR2 SVGAGI. CDR3 size: 13 residues. V was pared by 6 bases and J by 8 bases, with 6 bases of the junction left unmatched. The CDR3 DNA reads TGTGCCAGCAGCCGGAACGGGAGGGGGGAGCTGTTTTTT. This gives the protein CASSRNGRGELFF.

This chain uses TRBV18 with TRBJ2-4, with D possibly matching TRBD2 (5 bases). The germline V gene encodes CDR1 KGHSH and CDR2 LQKENI. With 5 bases removed from V and 8 bases from J, the gap between germline ends came to 13 bases. The CDR3 totals 13 residues. The CDR3 sequence: CASSKTPRDIQYF. The CDR3 bases are TGTGCCAGCTCAAAGACCCCGAGGGACATTCAGTACTTC.

The V and J genes are TRBV30 and TRBJ2-7; 12 bases agree with TRBD2. Germline V CDR1 and CDR2: GTSNPN, SVGIG (reference sequence). With 2 bases clipped from V and 0 bases from J, the junction kept 8 bases outside the gene matches. CDR3 size: 17 residues. The CDR3 region has the DNA TGTGCCTGGAGTAAGACTAGCGGGGGTCCCTTCTCCTACGAGCAGTACGTC. It is translated as CAWSKTSGGPFSYEQYV.

This clone has a single count. The genes are TRBV28 and TRBJ1-2; D uncertain. Germline values: CDR1 MDHEN, CDR2 SYDVKM. The length of the CDR3 is 15 residues. V lost 2 bases to trimming and J lost 5 bases, with 15 bases between them. This chain's CDR3 is CASSLGAGVRYGYTF. The DNA of the CDR3 is TGTGCCAGCAGTTTAGGCGCGGGAGTAAGGTATGGCTACACCTTC.

This chain links TRBV19 with TRBJ2-7; 8 bases map to TRBD1. CDR1 is LNHDA and CDR2 is SQIVND in the germline V gene (reference sequence). The CDR3 has 15 residues. J lost 5 bases, V lost 5 bases, and 11 bases had no gene match. CDR3 sequence: CASSPAWTGRDEQYV. DNA of the CDR3: TGTGCCAGTAGTCCCGCGTGGACAGGGCGGGACGAGCAGTACGTC.

The chain employs TRBV9 and TRBJ2-3; 7 bases are shared with TRBD2. Germline V gene data show CDR1 as SGDLS and CDR2 as YYNGEE. This CDR3 has 16 amino acids. The J segment lost 0 bases and the V segment lost 6 bases, leaving 10 bases of the junction unmatched. The CDR3 sequence is CASTSGANPSTDTQYF. The CDR3 nucleotides are TGTGCCAGCACAAGCGGGGCCAACCCTAGCACAGATACGCAGTATTTT.

CDR3 amino acids: CASSPQGSYGYTF. In DNA form, the CDR3 reads TGTGCCAGCAGCCCTCAGGGCAGCTATGGCTACACCTTC. This chain connects TRBV12-3 or TRBV12-4 to TRBJ1-2; tentative D call: TRBD1 (5 bases). The CDR3 runs 13 residues. V was clipped by 6 bases and J by 4 bases, with 12 bases between them.

The chain recombines TRBV27 with TRBJ1-6; the match to TRBD1 covers 9 bases. The CDR3 length is 18 residues. Germline V CDR1 and CDR2: MNHEY, SMNVEV (reference sequence). J was trimmed by 9 bases and V by 6 bases; bases with no gene match: 18. The CDR3 DNA reads as TGTGCCAGCAGCCGTTTGGGCCGGGACAGGGTTGTGGGTTCACCCCTCCACTTT. This translates into CASSRLGRDRVVGSPLHF.

The chain employs TRBV6-4 and TRBJ1-1; D gene uncertain. V was cut by 4 bases and J by 1 base, with 7 bases left in between. CDR3 length equals 13 residues. Per germline, CDR1 MRHNA and CDR2 SNTAGT. Written as DNA, the CDR3 is TGTGCCAGCAGTGTCAGTGAGAACACTGAAGCTTTCTTT. Translated: CASSVSENTEAFF.

This chain joins TRBV5-1 and TRBJ2-5; a weak D match, TRBD1 (6 bases). Trimming took off 3 bases at V and 10 bases at J, with 16 bases between the two ends. Germline V lookup: CDR1 SGHRS, CDR2 YFSETQ. This CDR3 spans 13 amino acids. CDR3 residues: CASSSAQGSDQYF. The CDR3 region has the DNA TGCGCCAGCAGCTCCGCTCAGGGGTCGGACCAGTACTTC.

This rearrangement joins TRBV7-9 to TRBJ2-3; D may be TRBD2 (5 bases). The V gene lost 5 bases and the J gene lost 4 bases, with 13 bases spanning the gap. CDR3 length: 14 residues. The germline V gene has CDR1 SEHNR and CDR2 FQNEAQ (reference sequence). The CDR3 sequence: CASSLSGMADTQYF. The CDR3 region has the DNA TGTGCCAGCAGCCTATCCGGGATGGCAGATACGCAGTATTTT.

The V call is TRBV28, the J call TRBJ2-5; unclear D gene. V was cut by 2 bases and J by 2 bases, with 6 bases left in between. Germline V lookup: CDR1 MDHEN, CDR2 SYDVKM. The CDR3 runs to 13 residues. The CDR3: CASSLKQQETQYF. CDR3 DNA sequence: TGTGCCAGCAGTTTAAAACAGCAAGAGACCCAGTACTTC. Full variable domain (missing parts from reference TRBV28 and TRBJ2-5): DVKVTQSSRYLVKRTGEKVFLECVQDMDHENMFWYRQDPGLGLRLIYFSYDVKMKEKGDIPEGYSVSREKKERFSLILESASTNQTSMYLCASSLKQQETQYFGPGTRLLVL.

The table lists this clone with a count of one. The chain uses TRBV5-1 and TRBJ2-7; 12 bases match TRBD1. V dropped 3 bases and J dropped 3; count of bases not matched to a gene: 7. The CDR3 is 16 amino acids. The V gene's germline CDR1 is SGHRS and CDR2 YFSETQ. CDR3 bases: TGCGCCAGCAGCTCCACCGGGACAGGGGGCTTCTACGAGCAGTACTTC. It yields the protein CASSSTGTGGFYEQYF. The full variable domain, with the rest looked up from reference TRBV5-1 and TRBJ2-7, is KAGVTQTPRYLIKTRGQQVTLSCSPISGHRSVSWYQQTPGQGLQFLFEYFSETQRNKGNFPGRFSGRQFSNSRSEMNVSTLELGDSALYLCASSSTGTGGFYEQYFGPGTRLTVT.

The chain couples TRBV11-3 to TRBJ2-1; perhaps TRBD2 as D (5 bases). Germline-derived CDR1 and CDR2 are SGHNT and YENEEA. The CDR3 contains 17 residues. Trimming took off 0 bases at V and 4 bases at J, with 16 bases between the two ends. The CDR3 DNA reads as TGTGCCAGCAGCTTAGATTCGGATCAGGCGGGTTACAATGAGCAGTTCTTC. Protein: CASSLDSDQAGYNEQFF.

V is TRBV15 and J is TRBJ2-6, with TRBD1 matching 8 bases. The V segment lost 5 bases and the J segment 0 bases; nucleotides outside the gene matches: 3. The CDR3 runs 16 residues. Germline values: CDR1 LNHNV, CDR2 YYDKDF (reference sequence). The CDR3: CATSGQGFSGANVLTF. CDR3 bases: TGTGCCACCAGCGGACAGGGTTTCTCTGGGGCCAACGTCCTGACTTTC.

CDR3 protein: CASSLALGRAEAFF. CDR3 nucleotides: TGTGCCAGCAGCTTAGCGTTGGGCAGGGCTGAAGCTTTCTTT. The rearrangement uses TRBV7-2 and TRBJ1-1; tentative D call: TRBD1 (5 bases). The V end lost 0 bases, the J end lost 6 bases, and 11 bases lay between the germline ends. Germline lookup yields CDR1 SGHTA and CDR2 FQGNSA. The CDR3 loop spans 14 amino acids.

The chain carries TRBV11-2 and TRBJ2-5; D perhaps matches TRBD1 (6 bases). Germline CDR1 reads SGHAT; CDR2 reads FQNNGV. The CDR3 has 14 residues. Trimming removed 5 bases from V and 2 bases from J, with 12 bases in between. This CDR3 is CASSKTGPQETQYF. CDR3 coding DNA: TGTGCCAGCAGCAAGACAGGACCTCAAGAGACCCAGTACTTC. Filled out from reference TRBV11-2 and TRBJ2-5, the complete variable domain reads EAGVAQSPRYKIIEKRQSVAFWCNPISGHATLYWYQQILGQGPKLLIQFQNNGVVDDSQLPKDRFSAERLKGVDSTLKIQPAKLEDSAVYLCASSKTGPQETQYFGPGTRLLVL.

This chain links TRBV27 with TRBJ2-7; D is perhaps TRBD1 (5 bases). This CDR3 comprises 15 residues. Germline V gives CDR1 MNHEY, CDR2 SMNVEV (reference sequence). V was trimmed by 11 bases and J by 7 bases, leaving 27 bases between them. The CDR3 DNA reads as TGTGCCGGCAACATCGAGGACAACGGGTGTGGGGAGCAGTACGTC. Amino acids: CAGNIEDNGCGEQYV.

The chain joins TRBV19 to TRBJ2-1; maybe TRBD2 (5 bases). The CDR3 extends over 14 amino acids. V shed 3 bases and J shed 6 bases, with 12 bases lying between them. Germline CDR1 is LNHDA and CDR2 is SQIVND (reference sequence). DNA of the CDR3: TGTGCCAGTAGTATTTCTAGCCTCCTCAATGAGCAGTTCTTC. It is translated as CASSISSLLNEQFF.

The J gene is TRBJ2-1, the V gene TRBV15; 8 bases fit TRBD2. The CDR3 is 16 residues long. Germline V gene sequence: CDR1 LNHNV, CDR2 YYDKDF (reference sequence). Germline trimming cut 5 bases from V and 0 bases from J; bases unmatched to any gene: 6. In DNA, the CDR3 is TGTGCCACCAGCCGAGCGGGGGTGGTCTCCTACAATGAGCAGTTCTTC. It specifies CATSRAGVVSYNEQFF.

The rearrangement joins TRBV6-5 to TRBJ1-5; the match to TRBD1 covers 8 bases. V dropped 5 bases and J dropped 10; count of bases not matched to a gene: 10. The CDR3 is 14 amino acids. Germline CDR1 and CDR2: MNHEY and SVGAGI. The CDR3 region has the DNA TGTGCCAGCAGTAGGGGGCAGGGGGCAGCTCCCCAGCATTTT. Amino acids: CASSRGQGAAPQHF.

The chain employs TRBV3-1 (or the pseudogene TRBV3-2) and TRBJ2-2; D possibly corresponds to TRBD1 (5 bases). CDR3 length equals 16 residues. Germline V CDR1 and CDR2: LGHDT, YNNKEL (reference sequence). V lost 2 bases, J lost 3 bases, and 13 bases lay in between. The CDR3: CASSQSDRRHTGELFF. CDR3 nucleotides: TGTGCCAGCAGCCAATCCGACAGACGCCACACCGGGGAGCTGTTTTTT.